A single sample is the source of the 25 T cell receptor beta chains below, sequenced in a study of CD8+ T cells in alopecia areata. Sequencing templates came from extracted RNA that was reverse transcribed into cDNA. Sequenced by immunoSEQ multiplex PCR; TCRdb stores in-frame clones only, minus some. The sample has 130,000 to 150,000 clones, approximately 50% seen once. The sample was CD4+ T cells sorted from blood. The receptors derive from a human donor with alopecia areata.

The CDR3 DNA sequence: TGTGCCACCAGCAGAACTAGAGTAAGAGGTGAGCAGTTCTTC. Residues: CATSRTRVRGEQFF. V usage is TRBV15 and J usage is TRBJ2-1; D might be TRBD2 (5 bases). The CDR3 sequence is 14 residues long. The germline gives CDR1 LNHNV, CDR2 YYDKDF (reference sequence). V was cut by 2 bases and J by 9 bases, with 14 bases left in between. Full variable domain (outside the CDR3, taken from reference TRBV15 and TRBJ2-1): DAMVIQNPRYQVTQFGKPVTLSCSQTLNHNVMYWYQQKSSQAPKLLFHYYDKDFNNEADTPDNFQSRRPNTSFCFLDIRSPGLGDTAMYLCATSRTRVRGEQFFGPGTRLTVL.

The chain combines TRBV7-9 with TRBJ2-2; 9 bases are shared with TRBD1. Germline V lookup: CDR1 SEHNR, CDR2 FQNEAQ (reference sequence). This CDR3 is 16 amino acids long. Unmatched junction bases numbered 10, after V lost 6 bases and J lost 5 bases. CDR3 sequence (DNA): TGTGCCAGCAGGATCACAGGGGGCGCGGGGACCGGGGAGCTGTTTTTT. Translated, it gives CASRITGGAGTGELFF.

The V and J genes are TRBV7-6 and TRBJ1-1; perhaps TRBD1 as D (5 bases). V was shortened by 1 base and J by 8 bases, with 20 bases between the two germline ends. CDR1 is SGHVS and CDR2 is FNYEAQ in the germline V gene. This CDR3 spans 16 amino acids. As DNA, the CDR3 is TGTGCCAGCAGCTTAGTTCCCCAGGGAATGGAACTAGAAGCTTTCTTT. This encodes CASSLVPQGMELEAFF.

The V and J genes are TRBV7-2 and TRBJ2-7; 9 bases are a match to TRBD1. V shed 3 bases, J shed 3 bases, and the junction held 6 bases outside the gene matches. This CDR3 contains 15 residues. Germline V gene lookup returns CDR1 SGHTA and CDR2 FQGNSA. CDR3 nucleotides: TGTGCCAGCAGCTTTCTCGGGACAGGGCACTACGAGCAGTACTTC. It encodes CASSFLGTGHYEQYF.

This clone was observed a handful of times. The rearrangement joins TRBV14 to TRBJ1-5; TRBD1 matches 7 bases. With V trimmed by 4 bases and J by 12 bases, 9 bases remained unmatched. Germline values: CDR1 SGHDN, CDR2 FVKESK. There are 13 residues in the CDR3. Written as DNA, the CDR3 is TGTGCCAGCAGCCGAAAAGCAGGGGGGCTCCAGCATTTT. The encoded protein is CASSRKAGGLQHF.

The chain recombines TRBV5-1 with TRBJ2-7, with TRBD2 matching over 8 bases. The ends lost 3 bases at V and 4 bases at J; junction bases unmatched: 6. The V gene's germline CDR1 is SGHRS and CDR2 YFSETQ. CDR3 length: 14 residues. CDR3 nucleotides: TGCGCCAGCAGCTCAAGCGGGAGCGCTTACGAGCAGTACTTC. Its translation is CASSSSGSAYEQYF.

The V call is TRBV6-5, the J call TRBJ2-5; D gene ambiguous. V lost 5 bases and J lost 1, with 8 bases in between. Germline V gene sequence: CDR1 MNHEY, CDR2 SVGAGI. The CDR3 runs to 13 residues. The CDR3 protein is CASSERPQETQYF. In nucleotides, the CDR3 is TGTGCCAGCAGTGAGAGACCCCAAGAGACCCAGTACTTC.

In regard to this clone: Other DNA sequences from this sample encode an identical CDR3 as well. The chain is built from TRBV5-1 and TRBJ2-7; D not certain. The CDR3 consists of 11 residues. Germline CDR1 SGHRS, CDR2 YFSETQ. V was cut by 0 bases and J by 7 bases, with 5 bases left in between. CDR3 nucleotide sequence: TGCGCCAGCAGCTTGGAAGGGGAGCAGTACTTC. Protein sequence: CASSLEGEQYF.

The J gene is TRBJ1-1, the V gene TRBV19, with D maybe TRBD1 (5 bases). Trimming shortened V by 4 bases and J by 4 bases, and 10 bases separated the two germline ends. Germline V gene sequence: CDR1 LNHDA, CDR2 SQIVND (reference sequence). The CDR3 is 13 amino acids. The DNA for the CDR3 is TGTGCCAGTAGTACCTCGACAGTCACTGAAGCTTTCTTT. It encodes CASSTSTVTEAFF.

The CDR3 sequence: CSVELAGGLHGYTF. The DNA of the CDR3 is TGCAGCGTTGAGCTGGCAGGGGGCTTACATGGCTACACCTTC. The chain carries TRBV29-1 and TRBJ1-2, with 8 positions matching TRBD1. The V and J ends lost 3 bases and 6 bases, in that order; junction bases with no gene match: 9. This CDR3 region has 14 residues. Per the germline V gene, CDR1 is SQVTM and CDR2 is ANQGSEA.

The rearrangement links TRBV30 to TRBJ1-1, with 7 bases that match TRBD1. Germline values: CDR1 GTSNPN, CDR2 SVGIG (reference sequence). The CDR3 has 13 residues. Trimming at V came to 4 bases and at J to 7 bases, leaving 9 bases not matched to a gene. CDR3 protein: CAWNVDRDGEAFF. The DNA of the CDR3 is TGTGCCTGGAACGTCGACAGGGATGGTGAAGCTTTCTTT.

This chain uses TRBV11-2 with TRBJ2-7, with a weak D call TRBD2 (6 bases). The CDR3 runs to 13 residues. V was pared by 5 bases and J by 3 bases, with 11 bases between. CDR1 and CDR2 from the germline V gene are SGHAT and FQNNGV. CDR3 in amino acids: CASSLGTYYEQYF. The CDR3 DNA reads as TGTGCCAGCAGCCTCGGGACTTACTACGAGCAGTACTTC. Complete variable domain (other parts from reference TRBV11-2 and TRBJ2-7): EAGVAQSPRYKIIEKRQSVAFWCNPISGHATLYWYQQILGQGPKLLIQFQNNGVVDDSQLPKDRFSAERLKGVDSTLKIQPAKLEDSAVYLCASSLGTYYEQYFGPGTRLTVT.

The rearrangement links TRBV2 to TRBJ2-7; TRBD1 aligns across 7 bases. The germline V gene has CDR1 SNHLY and CDR2 FYNNEI. V shed 0 bases and J 5 bases; nucleotides not matched to a gene: 4. The CDR3 has 14 residues. Written as DNA, the CDR3 is TGTGCCAGCAGTGAAGCGAGGGGGCACGACGAGCAGTACTTC. This encodes CASSEARGHDEQYF.

The chain is built from TRBV7-8 and TRBJ2-4; 8 nucleotides match TRBD1. V shed 5 bases and J 1 base; nucleotides not matched to a gene: 1. CDR1 is SGHVS, CDR2 FQNEAQ, per germline. This CDR3 is built from 14 residues. The CDR3 loop is CASSRDRAKNIQYF. CDR3 nucleotides: TGTGCCAGCAGCCGGGACAGGGCCAAAAACATTCAGTACTTC.

Ten or more counts support this clone. V usage is TRBV18 and J usage is TRBJ2-5; no definite D call. V lost 5 bases, J lost 1 base, and 14 bases lay in between. This CDR3 comprises 15 residues. Looked up from germline, CDR1 is KGHSH and CDR2 is LQKENI. CDR3 loop: CASSFRESAQETQYF. Written as DNA, the CDR3 is TGTGCCAGCTCATTCCGCGAGTCAGCCCAAGAGACCCAGTACTTC.

The chain has TRBV29-1 and TRBJ1-1; 10 nucleotides align to TRBD1. The CDR3 runs 14 residues. Germline-derived CDR1 and CDR2 are SQVTM and ANQGSEA. The V and J ends lost 4 bases and 6 bases, in that order; junction bases with no gene match: 8. The CDR3 reads CSVASGQGRAEAFF. The CDR3 DNA sequence: TGCAGCGTTGCCTCGGGACAGGGGAGGGCTGAAGCTTTCTTT. Complete variable domain (other parts from reference TRBV29-1 and TRBJ1-1): SAVISQKPSRDICQRGTSLTIQCQVDSQVTMMFWYRQQPGQSLTLIATANQGSEATYESGFVIDKFPISRPNLTFSTLTVSNMSPEDSSIYLCSVASGQGRAEAFFGQGTRLTVV.

This clone showed up just a few times. The J gene is TRBJ1-1, the V gene TRBV29-1; D might be TRBD1 (6 bases). There are 13 residues in the CDR3. Germline V CDR1 and CDR2: SQVTM, ANQGSEA. V lost 6 bases to trimming and J lost 7 bases, with 18 bases between them. The CDR3 loop reads CSVGAAPGVEAFF. The DNA of the CDR3 is TGCAGCGTGGGGGCGGCACCCGGTGTTGAAGCTTTCTTT.

This chain joins TRBV29-1 and TRBJ1-2; perhaps TRBD1 as D (6 bases). Looked up from germline, CDR1 is SQVTM and CDR2 is ANQGSEA. CDR3 length equals 14 residues. V dropped 3 bases and J dropped 8 bases, with 19 bases sitting between them. CDR3 bases: TGCAGCGTTGAGGAACGCCTGACAGGCGAGGGCTACACCTTC. Encoded protein: CSVEERLTGEGYTF.

This chain connects TRBV7-6 to TRBJ1-2; 7 nucleotides match TRBD1. Germline CDR1 and CDR2: SGHVS and FNYEAQ. This CDR3 is built from 15 residues. Trimming removed 5 bases from V and 2 bases from J; junction bases left unmatched: 8. The DNA for the CDR3 is TGTGCCAGCAGCCCAAACAGGGGAGGGAACTATGGCTACACCTTC. It specifies CASSPNRGGNYGYTF.

This clone came up a few times. The J gene is TRBJ2-1, the V gene TRBV15; D possibly corresponds to TRBD2 (6 bases). Germline values: CDR1 LNHNV, CDR2 YYDKDF (reference sequence). Deletions cut 6 bases from V and 10 bases from J, with 13 bases between. This CDR3 is built from 12 residues. The CDR3 DNA reads as TGTGCCACCAGTAAACCGGGAGCCGAGCAGTTCTTC. As protein: CATSKPGAEQFF.

The chain joins TRBV5-4 to TRBJ1-1, with D uncertain. From germline, CDR1 is SGHNT and CDR2 YYREEE (reference sequence). The CDR3 sequence is 14 residues long. Trimming pared 6 bases from V and 4 bases from J, leaving 16 bases between. The CDR3 DNA follows: TGTGCCAGCACCCTTATTTTGGGATCCACTGAAGCTTTCTTT. It codes for CASTLILGSTEAFF.

This sequence joins TRBV30 and TRBJ2-6, with 9 bases identical to TRBD2. CDR3 size: 17 residues. Germline CDR1 is GTSNPN and CDR2 is SVGIG (reference sequence). V lost 1 base to trimming and J lost 0 bases; unmatched junction nucleotides: 4. In DNA, the CDR3 is TGTGCCTGGAGTGGACTAGCGGTTCTCTCTGGGGCCAACGTCCTGACTTTC. It translates to CAWSGLAVLSGANVLTF.

On this clone itself: A read error may account for a junction end that differs from germline. The sample holds other DNA sequences that translate to the same CDR3. The gene calls are TRBV30 and TRBJ2-1; 8 bases are a match to TRBD1. The CDR3 spans 19 residues. Germline assignment: CDR1 GTSNPN and CDR2 SVGIG (reference sequence). The CDR3 bases are TGTGCCTGGAGTGGATTTGCTTTACTGGGACAGGCTCCGTACAATGAACAGTTCTTC. Translated, it gives CAWSGFALLGQAPYNEQFF.

J is TRBJ1-3 and V is TRBV4-1; a weak D match, TRBD1 (6 bases). CDR1 is MGHRA and CDR2 is YSYEKL in the germline V gene. The CDR3 spans 14 residues. Trimming removed 3 bases from V and 0 bases from J, with 6 bases in between. For the CDR3, the DNA is TGCGCCAGCAGCCAGGGGGCCTCTGGAAACACCATATATTTT. Its protein is CASSQGASGNTIYF.

The chain employs TRBV6-1 and TRBJ2-3, with a tentative D call TRBD1 (6 bases). V was pared by 6 bases and J by 2 bases, with 18 bases between. CDR3 length equals 16 residues. Germline-derived CDR1 and CDR2 are MNHNS and SASEGT. CDR3 protein: CASREPGTFPTDTQYF. The CDR3, as DNA: TGTGCCAGCAGGGAACCCGGGACATTCCCCACAGATACGCAGTATTTT.